A selection of T cell receptor beta chains follows, all from one sample in a study of T cell responses to AZD1222 COVID-19 vaccine. Clones were read by immunoSEQ multiplex PCR, and TCRdb kept only the in-frame ones, dropping some. The repertoire consists of 90,000 to 120,000 clones, with approximately 88% occurring once and the leading ten covering less than 9.5%. Sample: peripheral blood, taken on day 0 of AZD1222 vaccination. The source of these receptors is an adult in good health. The CDR3 runs from the conserved cysteine through the conserved F or W. A D gene is named only where the DNA matches it firmly. Clone sizes are given selectively: once, few, many, or a class where the clone is expanded.

cdr3_length: 15
j_call: TRBJ2-5
v_call: TRBV6-2/TRBV6-3
clone_size: .
d_call: .
cdr3_nt: TGTGCCAGCAGTTACGTAAGGCCGGCTGGAGAGACCCAGTACTTC
cdr3_aa: CASSYVRPAGETQYF

cdr3_length: 12
j_call: TRBJ2-1
v_call: TRBV5-8
clone_size: .
d_call: .
cdr3_nt: TGTGCCAGCAGCTTGCAAGGGATTGAGCAGTTCTTC
cdr3_aa: CASSLQGIEQFF

cdr3_length: 14
j_call: TRBJ1-3
v_call: TRBV5-1
clone_size: .
d_call: .
cdr3_nt: TGCGCCAGCAGCTTACAGGTCTCTGGAAACACCATATATTTT
cdr3_aa: CASSLQVSGNTIYF

cdr3_length: 13
j_call: TRBJ2-5
v_call: TRBV5-1
clone_size: .
d_call: .
cdr3_nt: TGCGCCAGCAGCCCCCGACAGAGGGAGACCCAGTACTTC
cdr3_aa: CASSPRQRETQYF

cdr3_length: 15
j_call: TRBJ1-6
v_call: TRBV7-2
clone_size: .
d_call: .
cdr3_nt: TGTGCCAGCAGCTTCCAGAGCTCCTATAATTCACCCCTCCACTTT
cdr3_aa: CASSFQSSYNSPLHF

cdr3_length: 13
j_call: TRBJ2-1
v_call: TRBV9
clone_size: .
d_call: .
cdr3_nt: TGTGCCAGCAGCCCCCGCCGCGCCAATGAGCAGTTCTTC
cdr3_aa: CASSPRRANEQFF

cdr3_length: 19
j_call: TRBJ1-6
v_call: TRBV7-9
clone_size: few
d_call: TRBD1
cdr3_nt: TGTGCCAGCAGCTTAGGTGTGACAGGGGCGAGCTCCTATAATTCACCCCTCCACTTT
cdr3_aa: CASSLGVTGASSYNSPLHF

cdr3_length: 17
j_call: TRBJ1-4
v_call: TRBV28
clone_size: .
d_call: .
cdr3_nt: TGTGCCAGCAGTCAAAATATTTACAGGGAGACGGGTGAAAAACTGTTTTTT
cdr3_aa: CASSQNIYRETGEKLFF

cdr3_length: 15
j_call: TRBJ1-2
v_call: TRBV28
clone_size: .
d_call: .
cdr3_nt: TGTGCCAGCAGTTTATTGGCAGGCGGATACTATGGCTACACCTTC
cdr3_aa: CASSLLAGGYYGYTF

cdr3_length: 15
j_call: TRBJ2-1
v_call: TRBV27
clone_size: .
d_call: .
cdr3_nt: TGTGCCAGCAATAAAATTCCGGACTATAACAATGAGCAGTTCTTC
cdr3_aa: CASNKIPDYNNEQFF

cdr3_length: 16
j_call: TRBJ1-5
v_call: TRBV19
clone_size: .
d_call: .
cdr3_nt: TGTGCCAGTAGTATCGGTACAGCTTATAGCAATCAGCCCCAGCATTTT
cdr3_aa: CASSIGTAYSNQPQHF

cdr3_length: 15
j_call: TRBJ1-5
v_call: TRBV2
clone_size: .
d_call: .
cdr3_nt: TGTGCCAGCAGTGAACAGCAAAGTCGCAATCAGCCCCAGCATTTT
cdr3_aa: CASSEQQSRNQPQHF

cdr3_length: 15
j_call: TRBJ2-3
v_call: TRBV7-9
clone_size: .
d_call: TRBD1
cdr3_nt: TGTGCCAGCAGCCTCGGACAGGGGGGGACAGATACGCAGTATTTT
cdr3_aa: CASSLGQGGTDTQYF

cdr3_length: 13
j_call: TRBJ1-3
v_call: TRBV29-1
clone_size: .
d_call: .
cdr3_nt: TGCAGCGTTGATGCCGGGTCTGGAAACACCATATATTTT
cdr3_aa: CSVDAGSGNTIYF

cdr3_length: 13
j_call: TRBJ1-5
v_call: TRBV10-3
clone_size: .
d_call: .
cdr3_nt: TGTGCCATCAGCGAACGCCGAAATCAGCCCCAGCATTTT
cdr3_aa: CAISERRNQPQHF

cdr3_length: 15
j_call: TRBJ1-1
v_call: TRBV7-6
clone_size: .
d_call: TRBD1
cdr3_nt: TGTGCCAGCAGCCCGGGACAGGGGACGAACACTGAAGCTTTCTTT
cdr3_aa: CASSPGQGTNTEAFF

cdr3_length: 16
j_call: TRBJ1-4
v_call: TRBV18
clone_size: .
d_call: .
cdr3_nt: TGTGCCAGCTCACCTAAGCCGACAGCAACTAATGAAAAACTGTTTTTT
cdr3_aa: CASSPKPTATNEKLFF

cdr3_length: 15
j_call: TRBJ2-2
v_call: TRBV28
clone_size: .
d_call: TRBD1
cdr3_nt: TGTGCCAGCAGTACAGGGGCTGAGGGCACCGGGGAGCTGTTTTTT
cdr3_aa: CASSTGAEGTGELFF

cdr3_length: 13
j_call: TRBJ1-5
v_call: TRBV30
clone_size: .
d_call: .
cdr3_nt: TGTGCCTGGAGTCTGACCGCTGTAGAGCCCCAGCATTTT
cdr3_aa: CAWSLTAVEPQHF

cdr3_length: 13
j_call: TRBJ1-5
v_call: TRBV12-3/TRBV12-4
clone_size: .
d_call: .
cdr3_nt: TGTGCCAGCAGTTTGATTAGCAATCAGCCCCAGCATTTT
cdr3_aa: CASSLISNQPQHF

cdr3_length: 12
j_call: TRBJ2-7
v_call: TRBV5-1
clone_size: .
d_call: .
cdr3_nt: TGCGCCAGCAGCTTGGGTGGCTACGAGCAGTACTTC
cdr3_aa: CASSLGGYEQYF

cdr3_length: 16
j_call: TRBJ2-3
v_call: TRBV10-2
clone_size: .
d_call: TRBD2
cdr3_nt: TGCGCCAGCAGTGATCCAGCGGGAGACGGCGCAGATACGCAGTATTTT
cdr3_aa: CASSDPAGDGADTQYF

cdr3_length: 14
j_call: TRBJ2-1
v_call: TRBV29-1
clone_size: .
d_call: .
cdr3_nt: TGCAGCGCCCCGACGGCGGGCCAATACAATGAGCAGTTCTTC
cdr3_aa: CSAPTAGQYNEQFF

cdr3_length: 15
j_call: TRBJ1-6
v_call: TRBV9
clone_size: .
d_call: .
cdr3_nt: TGTGCCAGCAGCGTAGGGGCAAGGGGGAGTTCACCCCTCCACTTT
cdr3_aa: CASSVGARGSSPLHF

cdr3_length: 15
j_call: TRBJ2-2
v_call: TRBV9
clone_size: .
d_call: .
cdr3_nt: TGTGCCAGCAGCGTAGGCGCTATGAACACCGGGGAGCTGTTTTTT
cdr3_aa: CASSVGAMNTGELFF

cdr3_length: 13
j_call: TRBJ1-2
v_call: TRBV18
clone_size: once
d_call: .
cdr3_nt: TGTGCCAGCCAAGATACAGTAAACTATGGCTACACCTTC
cdr3_aa: CASQDTVNYGYTF

cdr3_length: 18
j_call: TRBJ2-3
v_call: TRBV7-2
clone_size: .
d_call: TRBD2
cdr3_nt: TGTGCCAGCAGCTTAAGTCAATCCGCGGGAGGGGTCACAGATACGCAGTATTTT
cdr3_aa: CASSLSQSAGGVTDTQYF

cdr3_length: 16
j_call: TRBJ2-1
v_call: TRBV19
clone_size: .
d_call: TRBD2
cdr3_nt: TGTGCCAGTAGTGAGACCGGGACTAGCGGGGGAGGTGAGCAGTTCTTC
cdr3_aa: CASSETGTSGGGEQFF

cdr3_length: 14
j_call: TRBJ1-2
v_call: TRBV20-1
clone_size: .
d_call: .
cdr3_nt: TGCAGTGCTAGTCCCCACACAGCTAACTATGGCTACACCTTC
cdr3_aa: CSASPHTANYGYTF

cdr3_length: 15
j_call: TRBJ1-5
v_call: TRBV2
clone_size: .
d_call: .
cdr3_nt: TGTGCCAGCACCGTGGAGGGGTTAGAGGGTCAGCCCCAGCATTTT
cdr3_aa: CASTVEGLEGQPQHF

cdr3_length: 12
j_call: TRBJ2-7
v_call: TRBV28
clone_size: .
d_call: .
cdr3_nt: TGTGCCAGCAGTCCAGACATCTACGAGCAGTACTTC
cdr3_aa: CASSPDIYEQYF

cdr3_length: 15
j_call: TRBJ1-1
v_call: TRBV7-9
clone_size: .
d_call: TRBD1
cdr3_nt: TGTGCCAGCAGTTGGGAGGCAGGGGGATCCACTGAAGCTTTCTTT
cdr3_aa: CASSWEAGGSTEAFF

cdr3_length: 15
j_call: TRBJ2-7
v_call: TRBV28
clone_size: .
d_call: .
cdr3_nt: TGTGCCAGCCGACCGTTAGGCAGGACCACCTACGAGCAGTACTTC
cdr3_aa: CASRPLGRTTYEQYF

cdr3_length: 14
j_call: TRBJ2-1
v_call: TRBV5-1
clone_size: .
d_call: TRBD2
cdr3_nt: TGCGCCAGCAGCTCCGGGAGGGCCGGCAATGAGCAGTTCTTC
cdr3_aa: CASSSGRAGNEQFF

cdr3_length: 14
j_call: TRBJ1-2
v_call: TRBV4-3
clone_size: .
d_call: .
cdr3_nt: TGCGCCAGCAGCCAAGATGACCGTAACTATGGCTACACCTTC
cdr3_aa: CASSQDDRNYGYTF

cdr3_length: 17
j_call: TRBJ2-5
v_call: TRBV5-4
clone_size: .
d_call: TRBD2
cdr3_nt: TGTGCCAGCAGTCCGGGGGGCCCGAGCGGGAGGCGGGAGACCCAGTACTTC
cdr3_aa: CASSPGGPSGRRETQYF

cdr3_length: 16
j_call: TRBJ2-1
v_call: TRBV28
clone_size: .
d_call: TRBD2
cdr3_nt: TGTGCCAGCAGCAATATTGTAGCGGGGCTGGACAATGAGCAGTTCTTC
cdr3_aa: CASSNIVAGLDNEQFF

cdr3_length: 14
j_call: TRBJ2-7
v_call: TRBV2
clone_size: .
d_call: .
cdr3_nt: TGTGCCAGCAAGGACTTTTCGAGCTCCTACGAGCAGTACTTC
cdr3_aa: CASKDFSSSYEQYF

cdr3_length: 16
j_call: TRBJ1-3
v_call: TRBV7-2
clone_size: .
d_call: TRBD1
cdr3_nt: TGTGCCAGCAGCCGGGATTACAGGGGGCGAGGAAACACCATATATTTT
cdr3_aa: CASSRDYRGRGNTIYF

cdr3_length: 12
j_call: TRBJ1-2
v_call: TRBV11-2
clone_size: once
d_call: .
cdr3_nt: TGTGCCAGCAGCTTAATCCGGGATGGCTACACCTTC
cdr3_aa: CASSLIRDGYTF

cdr3_length: 11
j_call: TRBJ2-5
v_call: TRBV5-1
clone_size: once
d_call: .
cdr3_nt: TGCGCCAGCAGCTACAAAGAGACCCAGTACTTC
cdr3_aa: CASSYKETQYF

cdr3_length: 17
j_call: TRBJ1-2
v_call: TRBV6-2/TRBV6-3
clone_size: once
d_call: TRBD1
cdr3_nt: TGTGCCAGCAGCTCCATCTCCATCTCCAGGGGGGCCTATGGCTACACCTTC
cdr3_aa: CASSSISISRGAYGYTF

cdr3_length: 13
j_call: TRBJ1-6
v_call: TRBV7-9
clone_size: .
d_call: .
cdr3_nt: TGTGCCAGCAGTACCACAGGAAATTCACCCCTCCACTTT
cdr3_aa: CASSTTGNSPLHF

cdr3_length: 15
j_call: TRBJ1-2
v_call: TRBV14
clone_size: .
d_call: TRBD1
cdr3_nt: TGTGCCAGCAGCCAAGATCTTGGGACAGGGAGCGGCTACACCTTC
cdr3_aa: CASSQDLGTGSGYTF

cdr3_length: 15
j_call: TRBJ2-3
v_call: TRBV29-1
clone_size: .
d_call: .
cdr3_nt: TGCAGCGTTAGGGGGACTGGCCATAGCACAGATACGCAGTATTTT
cdr3_aa: CSVRGTGHSTDTQYF

cdr3_length: 12
j_call: TRBJ1-5
v_call: TRBV5-1
clone_size: .
d_call: .
cdr3_nt: TGCGCCAGCAGCTTGGGTCCCCTTCCCCAGCATTTT
cdr3_aa: CASSLGPLPQHF